Below, 5 T cell receptor beta chains from the same sample are listed, as sequenced in a study of blood T cell repertoires in COVID-19. Only in-frame clones appear in the TCRdb table, and some are missing; sequencing was by immunoSEQ multiplex PCR. This table holds approximately 100,000 clones, about 90% found once. The specimen sequenced was peripheral blood. The receptor source for this set is a human donor in a cohort sampled during active COVID-19.

The chain is built from TRBV9 and TRBJ1-1; D call uncertain. CDR1 SGDLS and CDR2 YYNGEE come from the germline V gene. CDR3 size: 14 residues. V lost 4 bases and J lost 0, with 10 bases in between. In DNA form, the CDR3 reads TGTGCCAGCAGCCTCGGTTCCTTGAACACTGAAGCTTTCTTT. Protein: CASSLGSLNTEAFF.

The chain is built from TRBV19 and TRBJ2-7, with TRBD2 identical over 8 bases. The J segment lost 4 bases and the V segment lost 10 bases, leaving 6 bases of the junction unmatched. This CDR3 comprises 12 residues. Per germline, CDR1 LNHDA and CDR2 SQIVND (reference sequence). The CDR3 nucleotides are TGTGCCACCCAAGCGGGAGTGTACGAGCAGTACTTC. It specifies CATQAGVYEQYF.

This clone was seen once. The chain combines TRBV10-3 with TRBJ1-2, with D perhaps matching TRBD1 (6 bases). CDR1 and CDR2 (germline): ENHRY, SYGVKD. Trimming left V 3 bases short and J 2 bases short, with 19 bases between. CDR3 size: 17 residues. Here the CDR3 reads CAISDLDSPTTNYGYTF. In DNA form, the CDR3 reads TGTGCCATCAGTGACTTGGACAGTCCCACCACCAACTATGGCTACACCTTC.

This clone was detected a few times. The V call is TRBV7-3, the J call TRBJ2-7, with D maybe TRBD2 (7 bases). V was pared by 5 bases and J by 1 base, with 18 bases between. There are 16 residues in the CDR3. Germline V gives CDR1 SGHTA, CDR2 FQGTGA. CDR3 protein: CASSLRGAAGSYEQYF. The CDR3 DNA sequence: TGTGCCAGCAGCCTAAGGGGGGCAGCGGGATCCTACGAGCAGTACTTC. Full variable domain (outside the CDR3, taken from reference TRBV7-3 and TRBJ2-7): GAGVSQTPSNKVTEKGKYVELRCDPISGHTALYWYRQSLGQGPEFLIYFQGTGAADDSGLPNDRFFAVRPEGSVSTLKIQRTERGDSAVYLCASSLRGAAGSYEQYFGPGTRLTVT.

The rearrangement links TRBV7-9 to TRBJ1-4, with D maybe TRBD1 (6 bases). Trimming stripped 1 base from V and 5 bases from J, with 11 bases between. The CDR3 extends over 15 amino acids. Per the germline V gene, CDR1 is SEHNR and CDR2 is FQNEAQ (reference sequence). This CDR3 reads CASSLEQGWNEKLFF. The DNA of the CDR3 is TGTGCCAGCAGCTTAGAGCAGGGGTGGAATGAAAAACTGTTTTTT. The full variable domain, in which reference TRBV7-9 and TRBJ1-4 provide the parts outside the CDR3, is DTGVSQNPRHKITKRGQNVTFRCDPISEHNRLYWYRQTLGQGPEFLTYFQNEAQLEKSRLLSDRFSAERPKGSFSTLEIQRTEQGDSAMYLCASSLEQGWNEKLFFGSGTQLSVL.